This TCR beta chain was sequenced for a study of T cells in Graves' hyperthyroidism and ophthalmopathy. This clonotype has just a few counts. Calling Graves' hyperthyroidism stable meant ophthalmopathy did not progress within 18 months. The PBMCs were sourced from fresh peripheral blood (more than 9 ml). The source material, RNA transcripts, was used to amplify TCR beta CDR3 regions. The HTBI primer set was used in a first-round RT-PCR of the TCR CDR3. TCRdb reanalysed the multiplex PCR reads using MiXCR and keeps one entry per CDR3 protein. The sample records about 740,000 distinct CDR3 sequences, 13% to 15% being singletons. Trimming removed 8 bases at V and 4 bases at J, with 11 bases between. The V gene's germline CDR1 is WNHNN and CDR2 SYGVQD (reference sequence). The length of the CDR3 is 12 residues.

The rearrangement joins TRBV10-1 to TRBJ1-1; no clear D gene. Sequencing used blood. This sequence was found in a woman between 18 and 30 years old with Graves' hyperthyroidism. The CDR3 loop is CASGDYGTEAFF. The DNA of the CDR3 is TGCGCCAGCGGGGATTATGGCACTGAAGCTTTCTTT.